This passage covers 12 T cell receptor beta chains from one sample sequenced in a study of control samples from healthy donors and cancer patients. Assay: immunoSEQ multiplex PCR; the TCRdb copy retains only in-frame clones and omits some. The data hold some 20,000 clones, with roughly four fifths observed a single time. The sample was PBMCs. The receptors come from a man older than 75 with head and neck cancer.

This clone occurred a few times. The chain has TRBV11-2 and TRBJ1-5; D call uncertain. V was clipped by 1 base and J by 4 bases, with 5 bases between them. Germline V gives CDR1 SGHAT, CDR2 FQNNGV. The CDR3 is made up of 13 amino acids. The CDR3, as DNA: TGTGCCAGCAGCTTAGTAGGTAATCAGCCCCAGCATTTT. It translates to CASSLVGNQPQHF.

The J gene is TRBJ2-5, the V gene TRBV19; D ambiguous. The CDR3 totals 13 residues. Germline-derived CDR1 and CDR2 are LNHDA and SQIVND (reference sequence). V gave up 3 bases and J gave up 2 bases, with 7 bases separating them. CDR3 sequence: CASSISYQETQYF. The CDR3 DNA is TGTGCCAGTAGTATCAGTTATCAAGAGACCCAGTACTTC.

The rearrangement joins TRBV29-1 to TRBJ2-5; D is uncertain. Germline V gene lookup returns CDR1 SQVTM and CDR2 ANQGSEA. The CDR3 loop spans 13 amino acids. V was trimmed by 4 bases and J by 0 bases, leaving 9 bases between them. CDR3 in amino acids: CSVVRDNQETQYF. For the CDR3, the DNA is TGCAGCGTTGTTCGCGACAACCAAGAGACCCAGTACTTC.

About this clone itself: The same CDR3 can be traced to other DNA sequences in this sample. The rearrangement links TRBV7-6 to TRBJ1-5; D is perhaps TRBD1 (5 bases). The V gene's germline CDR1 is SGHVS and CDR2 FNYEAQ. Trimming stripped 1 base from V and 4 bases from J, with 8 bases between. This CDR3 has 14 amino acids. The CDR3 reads CASSLGAGNQPQHF. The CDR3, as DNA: TGTGCCAGCAGCTTAGGGGCAGGGAATCAGCCCCAGCATTTT.

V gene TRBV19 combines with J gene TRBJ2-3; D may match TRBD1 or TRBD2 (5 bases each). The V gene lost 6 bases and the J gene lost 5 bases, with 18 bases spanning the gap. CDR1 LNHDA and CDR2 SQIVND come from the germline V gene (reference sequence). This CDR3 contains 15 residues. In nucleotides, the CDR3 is TGTGCCAGTAGGACGTCTTTCAGGGACCAAGATACGCAGTATTTT. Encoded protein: CASRTSFRDQDTQYF.

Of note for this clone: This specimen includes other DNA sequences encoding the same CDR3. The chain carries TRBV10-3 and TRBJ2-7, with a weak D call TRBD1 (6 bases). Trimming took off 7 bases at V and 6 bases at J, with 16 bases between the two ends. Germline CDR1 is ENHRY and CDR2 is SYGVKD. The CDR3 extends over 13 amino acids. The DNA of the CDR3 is TGTGCCATCAATCCTACAGGGTCAGGCGAGCAGTACTTC. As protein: CAINPTGSGEQYF.

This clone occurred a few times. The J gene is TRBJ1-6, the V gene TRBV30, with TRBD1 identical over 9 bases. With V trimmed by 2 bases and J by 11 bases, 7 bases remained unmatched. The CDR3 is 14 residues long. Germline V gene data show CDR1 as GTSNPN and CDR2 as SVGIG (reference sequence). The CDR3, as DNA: TGTGCCTGGAGTCCGGGACAGGGAGGGCCACCCCTCCACTTT. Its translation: CAWSPGQGGPPLHF.

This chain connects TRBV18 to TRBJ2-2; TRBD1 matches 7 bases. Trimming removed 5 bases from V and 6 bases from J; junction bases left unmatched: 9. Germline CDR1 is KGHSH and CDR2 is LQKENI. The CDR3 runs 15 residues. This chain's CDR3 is CASSTQGTVAGELFF. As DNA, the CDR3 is TGTGCCAGCTCAACACAGGGGACCGTGGCCGGGGAGCTGTTTTTT. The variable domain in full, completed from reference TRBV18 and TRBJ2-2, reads NAGVMQNPRHLVRRRGQEARLRCSPMKGHSHVYWYRQLPEEGLKFMVYLQKENIIDESGMPKERFSAEFPKEGPSILRIQQVVRGDSAAYFCASSTQGTVAGELFFGEGSRLTVL.

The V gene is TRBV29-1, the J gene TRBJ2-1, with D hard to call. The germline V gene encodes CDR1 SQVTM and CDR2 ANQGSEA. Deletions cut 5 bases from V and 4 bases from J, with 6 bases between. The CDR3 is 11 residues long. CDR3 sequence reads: CSVTEYNEQFF. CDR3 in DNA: TGCAGCGTTACCGAGTACAATGAGCAGTTCTTC.

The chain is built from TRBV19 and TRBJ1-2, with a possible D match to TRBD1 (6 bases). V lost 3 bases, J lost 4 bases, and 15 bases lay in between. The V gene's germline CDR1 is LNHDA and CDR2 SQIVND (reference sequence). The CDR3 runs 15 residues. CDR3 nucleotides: TGTGCCAGTAGTATTGGCGGGGGCCACCCCTATGGCTACACCTTC. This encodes CASSIGGGHPYGYTF.

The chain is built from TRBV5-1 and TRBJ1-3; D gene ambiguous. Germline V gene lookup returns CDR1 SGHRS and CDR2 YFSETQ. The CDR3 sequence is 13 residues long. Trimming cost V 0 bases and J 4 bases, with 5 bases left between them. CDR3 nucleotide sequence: TGCGCCAGCAGCTTGGACGGAGGAAACACCATATATTTT. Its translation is CASSLDGGNTIYF.

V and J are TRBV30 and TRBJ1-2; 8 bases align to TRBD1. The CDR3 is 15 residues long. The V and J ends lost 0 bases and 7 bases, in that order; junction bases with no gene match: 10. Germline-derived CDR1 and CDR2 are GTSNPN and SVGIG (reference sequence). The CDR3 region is CAWSVSQGAFSGYTF. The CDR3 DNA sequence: TGTGCCTGGAGTGTATCCCAGGGGGCGTTCAGTGGCTACACCTTC.